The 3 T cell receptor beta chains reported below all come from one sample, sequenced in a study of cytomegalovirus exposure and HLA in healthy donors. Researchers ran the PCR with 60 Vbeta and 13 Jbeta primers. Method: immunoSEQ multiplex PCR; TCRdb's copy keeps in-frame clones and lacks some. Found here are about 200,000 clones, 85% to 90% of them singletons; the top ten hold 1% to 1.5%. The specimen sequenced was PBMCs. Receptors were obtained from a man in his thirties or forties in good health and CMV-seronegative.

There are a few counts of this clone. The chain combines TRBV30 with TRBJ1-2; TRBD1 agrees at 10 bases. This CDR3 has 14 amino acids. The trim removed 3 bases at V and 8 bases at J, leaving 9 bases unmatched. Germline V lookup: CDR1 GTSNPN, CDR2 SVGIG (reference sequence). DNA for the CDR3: TGTGCCTGGAGGGAACCGGGACAGGGGCACGGCTACACCTTC. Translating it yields CAWREPGQGHGYTF.

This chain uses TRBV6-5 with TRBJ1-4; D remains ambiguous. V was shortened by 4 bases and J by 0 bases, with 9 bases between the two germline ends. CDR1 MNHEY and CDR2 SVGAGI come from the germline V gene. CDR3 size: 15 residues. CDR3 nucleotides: TGTGCCAGCAGTTCAAACAGTGCAACTAATGAAAAACTGTTTTTT. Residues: CASSSNSATNEKLFF.

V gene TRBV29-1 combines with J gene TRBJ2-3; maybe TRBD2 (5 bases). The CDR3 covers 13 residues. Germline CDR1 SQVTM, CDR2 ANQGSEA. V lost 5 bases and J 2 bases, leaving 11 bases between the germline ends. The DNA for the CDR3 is TGCAGCGTTATGGACTTCTCCACAGATACGCAGTATTTT. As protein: CSVMDFSTDTQYF.